The text below deals with one TCR beta chain. Generated by immunoSEQ multiplex PCR, the TCRdb table keeps only in-frame clones and is missing some. The top ten hold approximately 2% of the sample, which has 130,000 to 150,000 clones, roughly 91% seen once. The sample belongs to a study of T cell responses to AZD1222 COVID-19 vaccine. This CDR3 has 14 residues. CDR1 is MNHEY and CDR2 is SVGAGI in the germline V gene. Trimming left V 7 bases short and J 1 base short, with 10 bases between. The input for sequencing was peripheral blood, taken on day 0 of AZD1222 vaccination. This sequence originates from an adult in good health. This chain uses TRBV6-5 with TRBJ2-2; a weak D match, TRBD2 (5 bases). The CDR3 DNA reads as TGTGCCAGCACTAAGGAGGAGAACACCGGGGAGCTGTTTTTT. Its protein is CASTKEENTGELFF.